These 18 T cell receptor beta chains were all obtained from the same sample, sequenced in a study of T cell responses to AZD1222 COVID-19 vaccine. Clones were read by immunoSEQ multiplex PCR, and TCRdb kept only the in-frame ones, dropping some. The table has roughly 120,000 clones, around 85% seen once. The starting material was peripheral blood, obtained 28 days after the second AZD1222 dose. The receptors come from an adult who received the AZD1222 COVID-19 vaccine.

This clone was counted only a few times. The V call is TRBV3-1 (or the pseudogene TRBV3-2), the J call TRBJ2-3; D gene ambiguous. Between the trimmed V and J ends, which lost 1 base and 0 bases, there was a span of 5 bases. This CDR3 has 14 residues. CDR1 LGHDT and CDR2 YNNKEL come from the germline V gene (reference sequence). The CDR3 bases are TGTGCCAGCAGCCAAGCTTCTAGCACAGATACGCAGTATTTT. Protein: CASSQASSTDTQYF.

The chain is built from TRBV24-1 and TRBJ2-5; a weak D match, TRBD2 (5 bases). This CDR3 comprises 14 residues. Germline loops: CDR1 KGHDR, CDR2 SFDVKD. V dropped 1 base and J dropped 5 bases, with 10 bases sitting between them. CDR3 coding DNA: TGTGCCACCAGTGATTTCAGCGGTCGGGAGACCCAGTACTTC. This sequence encodes CATSDFSGRETQYF.

The chain links TRBV23-1 to TRBJ2-3; 7 positions agree with TRBD1. TRBV23-1 is placed among ORFs of uncertain function. V dropped 1 base and J dropped 3; count of bases not matched to a gene: 4. This CDR3 region has 15 residues. The chain's CDR3 is CASSQYRGATDTQYF. As DNA, the CDR3 is TGCGCCAGCAGTCAATACAGGGGAGCAACAGATACGCAGTATTTT.

The J gene is TRBJ1-1, the V gene TRBV10-3, with 8 bases identical to TRBD1. Trimming cost V 3 bases and J 3 bases; bases outside gene matches: 6. This CDR3 region has 15 residues. Germline CDR1 reads ENHRY; CDR2 reads SYGVKD. CDR3 coding DNA: TGTGCCATCAGTGATAGGACAGGGACGGACACTGAAGCTTTCTTT. This encodes CAISDRTGTDTEAFF.

The CDR3: CAIKLGLEATEAFF. The CDR3 region has the DNA TGTGCCATCAAGTTGGGATTAGAGGCCACTGAAGCTTTCTTT. The chain employs TRBV10-3 and TRBJ1-1, with unresolved D. The germline V and J ends were trimmed by 7 bases and 4 bases, with 16 bases remaining between them. The germline CDR1 and CDR2 sequences are ENHRY and SYGVKD. CDR3 length: 14 amino acids.

The chain links TRBV13 to TRBJ2-2; TRBD1 or TRBD2 may be the D gene (6 bases each). Looked up from germline, CDR1 is PRHDT and CDR2 is FYEKMQ (reference sequence). V was trimmed by 0 bases and J by 4 bases, leaving 12 bases between them. The CDR3 runs 16 residues. The DNA of the CDR3 is TGTGCCAGCAGCTTAGGACAGGGAGGCCCCACCGGGGAGCTGTTTTTT. As protein: CASSLGQGGPTGELFF.

The chain recombines TRBV5-4 with TRBJ1-4, with a possible D match to TRBD1 (5 bases). The CDR3 spans 15 residues. V dropped 0 bases and J dropped 4 bases, with 10 bases sitting between them. Germline V gene sequence: CDR1 SGHNT, CDR2 YYREEE (reference sequence). CDR3 residues: CASSLGGAGNEKLFF. CDR3 DNA: TGTGCCAGCAGCTTGGGCGGGGCGGGTAATGAAAAACTGTTTTTT.

The chain couples TRBV28 to TRBJ2-3, with D maybe TRBD1 (6 bases). V was trimmed by 3 bases and J by 5 bases, leaving 27 bases between them. CDR1 and CDR2 from the germline V gene are MDHEN and SYDVKM. The CDR3 contains 19 residues. CDR3 DNA: TGTGCCAGCAGTTTTGATTTTCTGTTGGGGGACACGCAGGAAGATACGCAGTATTTT. Translation gives CASSFDFLLGDTQEDTQYF. Full variable domain (missing parts from reference TRBV28 and TRBJ2-3): DVKVTQSSRYLVKRTGEKVFLECVQDMDHENMFWYRQDPGLGLRLIYFSYDVKMKEKGDIPEGYSVSREKKERFSLILESASTNQTSMYLCASSFDFLLGDTQEDTQYFGPGTRLTVL.

The chain links TRBV10-3 to TRBJ1-2; D remains unclear. Trimming pared 5 bases from V and 0 bases from J, leaving 10 bases between. The CDR3 is made up of 14 amino acids. The V gene's germline CDR1 is ENHRY and CDR2 SYGVKD. As DNA, the CDR3 is TGTGCCATCAGTCCGGAGGGTGCTAACTATGGCTACACCTTC. Translating gives CAISPEGANYGYTF.

The J gene is TRBJ1-5, the V gene TRBV4-1; TRBD1 might be the D (5 bases). In germline, CDR1 is MGHRA, CDR2 YSYEKL. This CDR3 comprises 14 residues. Deletions cut 3 bases from V and 7 bases from J, with 13 bases between. CDR3 coding DNA: TGCGCCAGCAGCCACCTGGGGGTCGGACAGCCCCAGCATTTT. Translation gives CASSHLGVGQPQHF.

The chain couples TRBV14 to TRBJ2-3; perhaps TRBD1 as D (6 bases). CDR3 size: 15 residues. Germline CDR1 SGHDN, CDR2 FVKESK. V was clipped by 4 bases and J by 0 bases, with 11 bases between them. For the CDR3, the DNA is TGTGCCAGCAGCCGATGGACAGCTAGCACAGATACGCAGTATTTT. Its translation is CASSRWTASTDTQYF. The full variable domain, rest sourced from reference TRBV14 and TRBJ2-3, is EAGVTQFPSHSVIEKGQTVTLRCDPISGHDNLYWYRRVMGKEIKFLLHFVKESKQDESGMPNNRFLAERTGGTYSTLKVQPAELEDSGVYFCASSRWTASTDTQYFGPGTRLTVL.

The rearrangement uses TRBV27 and TRBJ1-6; D call uncertain. This CDR3 contains 14 residues. Germline loops: CDR1 MNHEY, CDR2 SMNVEV (reference sequence). The germline V and J ends were trimmed by 8 bases and 0 bases, with 8 bases remaining between them. In DNA form, the CDR3 reads TGTGCCAGCCGAGCGGGCTCCTATAATTCACCCCTCCACTTT. Amino acids: CASRAGSYNSPLHF.

V and J are TRBV19 and TRBJ1-2; TRBD1 agrees at 9 bases. Germline loops: CDR1 LNHDA, CDR2 SQIVND (reference sequence). CDR3 length: 14 residues. V lost 6 bases to trimming and J lost 2 bases; unmatched junction nucleotides: 4. CDR3 coding DNA: TGTGCCAGTAGCCCCGGGACAGGGAACTATGGCTACACCTTC. The encoded protein is CASSPGTGNYGYTF.

The V and J genes are TRBV2 and TRBJ1-4, with TRBD1 matching over 8 bases. Germline lookup yields CDR1 SNHLY and CDR2 FYNNEI. The CDR3 has 18 amino acids. V dropped 6 bases and J dropped 0; count of bases not matched to a gene: 12. The CDR3 DNA sequence: TGTGCCAGCAGGTCAGGGGGCCCCGCCGTCACAACTAATGAAAAACTGTTTTTT. It is translated as CASRSGGPAVTTNEKLFF. The variable domain in full, completed from reference TRBV2 and TRBJ1-4, reads EPEVTQTPSHQVTQMGQEVILRCVPISNHLYFYWYRQILGQKVEFLVSFYNNEISEKSEIFDDQFSVERPDGSNFTLKIRSTKLEDSAMYFCASRSGGPAVTTNEKLFFGSGTQLSVL.

The chain uses TRBV7-2 and TRBJ1-6, with 7 positions matching TRBD1. The ends lost 5 bases at V and 9 bases at J; junction bases unmatched: 7. CDR3 length: 14 amino acids. Germline V gene sequence: CDR1 SGHTA, CDR2 FQGNSA. CDR3 loop: CASSADRSASPLHF. CDR3 sequence (DNA): TGTGCCAGCAGCGCGGACAGGTCGGCTTCACCCCTCCACTTT.

This chain joins TRBV9 and TRBJ1-1; maybe TRBD1 (5 bases). The CDR3 sequence is 16 residues long. CDR1 is SGDLS and CDR2 is YYNGEE in the germline V gene. V was clipped by 4 bases and J by 6 bases, with 22 bases between them. The CDR3 coding sequence is TGTGCCAGCAGCCCACAACCTGGGGGGGTTTCGGCTGAAGCTTTCTTT. Translated: CASSPQPGGVSAEAFF.

This chain connects TRBV2 to TRBJ1-2; 7 nucleotides agree with TRBD1. Germline V gene lookup returns CDR1 SNHLY and CDR2 FYNNEI. After removal of 6 bases from V and 1 base from J, the junction contained 5 bases not matched to a gene. The CDR3 contains 14 residues. The CDR3, as DNA: TGTGCCAGCAGAGGGGGCAGAATTAACTATGGCTACACCTTC. As protein: CASRGGRINYGYTF.

The rearrangement joins TRBV6-6 to TRBJ1-5, with D perhaps TRBD1 (6 bases). The CDR3 runs to 15 residues. V was clipped by 2 bases and J by 2 bases, with 10 bases between them. Per germline, CDR1 MNHNY and CDR2 SVGAGI (reference sequence). CDR3 loop: CASSYRSGGNQPQHF. The CDR3, as DNA: TGTGCCAGCAGTTACAGGTCAGGGGGCAATCAGCCCCAGCATTTT.